The 30 T cell receptor beta chains reported below all come from one sample, sequenced in a study of shared T cell receptors in the human thymus. Assay used: immunoSEQ multiplex PCR; TCRdb lists only in-frame clones, some missing. The top ten hold 0.008% to 0.011% of the sample, which has about 660,000 clones, more than 75% seen once. This same sample was also taken into another study, of human thymus T cells.

Sequenced sample: thymocytes. The source is a boy under two years old with a congenital heart defect.

The chain links TRBV10-1 to TRBJ2-2; D may be TRBD1 (6 bases). CDR3 length: 17 residues. Trimming removed 2 bases at V and 2 bases at J, with 15 bases between. From germline, CDR1 is WNHNN and CDR2 SYGVQD (reference sequence). CDR3 residues: CASSEGSQGRNTGELFF. CDR3 DNA sequence: TGCGCCAGCAGTGAGGGGAGTCAGGGGAGAAACACCGGGGAGCTGTTTTTT.

The rearrangement uses TRBV19 and TRBJ2-7; the D gene is possibly TRBD2 (6 bases). Germline V lookup: CDR1 LNHDA, CDR2 SQIVND (reference sequence). The CDR3 runs 14 residues. V dropped 4 bases and J dropped 2 bases, with 12 bases sitting between them. The CDR3: CASSSRGFAYEQYF. The CDR3, as DNA: TGTGCCAGTAGTAGCCGGGGGTTCGCCTACGAGCAGTACTTC. Full variable domain (rest looked up from reference TRBV19 and TRBJ2-7): DGGITQSPKYLFRKEGQNVTLSCEQNLNHDAMYWYRQDPGQGLRLIYYSQIVNDFQKGDIAEGYSVSREKKESFPLTVTSAQKNPTAFYLCASSSRGFAYEQYFGPGTRLTVT.

This clone was seen a single time. The chain is built from TRBV20-1 and TRBJ2-3; D is uncertain. V was trimmed by 5 bases and J by 6 bases, leaving 9 bases between them. This CDR3 has 11 residues. Germline V gene sequence: CDR1 DFQATT, CDR2 SNEGSKA (reference sequence). CDR3 amino acids: CSAGLWDTQYF. In DNA form, the CDR3 reads TGCAGTGCTGGCTTGTGGGATACGCAGTATTTT.

A single count supports this clone. The V gene is TRBV27, the J gene TRBJ2-5, with 8 bases identical to TRBD1. Germline V lookup: CDR1 MNHEY, CDR2 SMNVEV (reference sequence). The CDR3 covers 17 residues. Trimming took 2 bases from V and 3 from J; bases not matched to a gene: 11. The CDR3 DNA follows: TGTGCCAGCAGTTTAGGACAGGGTATGACTGCTAAAGAGACCCAGTACTTC. It translates to CASSLGQGMTAKETQYF.

The chain recombines TRBV11-2 with TRBJ2-7; maybe TRBD1 (6 bases). V dropped 4 bases and J dropped 7 bases, with 11 bases sitting between them. CDR1 is SGHAT and CDR2 is FQNNGV in the germline V gene. The CDR3 length is 12 residues. The CDR3: CASSSGTLEQYF. In DNA, the CDR3 is TGTGCCAGCAGCTCAGGGACACTTGAGCAGTACTTC.

The J gene is TRBJ2-7, the V gene TRBV30; 8 nucleotides match TRBD1. Germline CDR1 reads GTSNPN; CDR2 reads SVGIG (reference sequence). Germline trimming cut 0 bases from V and 1 base from J; bases unmatched to any gene: 11. This CDR3 is 17 amino acids long. CDR3 DNA sequence: TGTGCCTGGAGTGTACCGGGGTTGACAGGGGTGTCCTACGAGCAGTACTTC. Its translation is CAWSVPGLTGVSYEQYF. The full variable domain, in which reference TRBV30 and TRBJ2-7 provide the parts outside the CDR3, is SQTIHQWPATLVQPVGSPLSLECTVEGTSNPNLYWYRQAAGRGLQLLFYSVGIGQISSEVPQNLSASRPQDRQFILSSKKLLLSDSGFYLCAWSVPGLTGVSYEQYFGPGTRLTVT.

This clone was seen only a few times. V and J are TRBV4-3 and TRBJ2-1, with D uncertain. There are 14 residues in the CDR3. The V end was cut by 0 bases, the J end by 3 bases, with 6 bases between. Per germline, CDR1 LGHNA and CDR2 YSLEER. CDR3 sequence: CASSQDAVYNEQFF. Written as DNA, the CDR3 is TGCGCCAGCAGCCAAGATGCGGTCTACAATGAGCAGTTCTTC.

The chain links TRBV2 to TRBJ2-5; a possible D gene is TRBD2 (6 bases). CDR1 is SNHLY, CDR2 FYNNEI, per germline. V lost 7 bases and J lost 5, with 17 bases in between. CDR3 size: 14 residues. CDR3 loop: CASKGTGVGETQYF. For the CDR3, the DNA is TGTGCCAGCAAAGGTACGGGAGTAGGTGAGACCCAGTACTTC.

The rearrangement uses TRBV27 and TRBJ2-7; TRBD2 aligns across 15 bases. CDR3 length equals 15 residues. V gave up 7 bases and J gave up 3 bases; unmatched junction bases: 4. Per the germline V gene, CDR1 is MNHEY and CDR2 is SMNVEV (reference sequence). CDR3 coding DNA: TGTGCCAGCAACGGGACTAGCGGGGGGTACTACGAGCAGTACTTC. Its translation is CASNGTSGGYYEQYF.

V gene TRBV4-3 combines with J gene TRBJ2-7; TRBD2 agrees at 10 bases. V lost 2 bases and J lost 1; bases outside the gene matches: 11. Germline-derived CDR1 and CDR2 are LGHNA and YSLEER. This CDR3 is built from 18 residues. Here the CDR3 DNA reads TGCGCCAGCAGCCAAAAGGGGGGGGGACTAGCGCCTTCCTACGAGCAGTACTTC. Translated, it gives CASSQKGGGLAPSYEQYF.

This clone was seen only a few times. The chain is built from TRBV4-3 and TRBJ2-7; 9 bases agree with TRBD2. The CDR3 consists of 17 residues. With 0 bases clipped from V and 9 bases from J, the junction kept 15 bases outside the gene matches. Germline lookup yields CDR1 LGHNA and CDR2 YSLEER. The CDR3 loop is CASSQDRWREGMVGQYF. The DNA of the CDR3 is TGCGCCAGCAGCCAAGATCGCTGGCGGGAGGGTATGGTGGGGCAGTACTTC.

This chain uses TRBV7-9 with TRBJ2-1; 14 bases map to TRBD2. The CDR3 is made up of 17 amino acids. V shed 1 base, J shed 7 bases, and the junction held 6 bases outside the gene matches. Germline V CDR1 and CDR2: SEHNR, FQNEAQ (reference sequence). CDR3 loop: CASSLGTSGRLGNEQFF. DNA for the CDR3: TGTGCCAGCAGCTTAGGGACTAGCGGGAGGTTAGGGAATGAGCAGTTCTTC.

The chain joins TRBV14 to TRBJ2-3; 7 bases are shared with TRBD2. The V gene end was trimmed by 4 bases and the J gene end by 4 bases; junction bases not matched to a gene: 8. The germline V gene encodes CDR1 SGHDN and CDR2 FVKESK. The CDR3 contains 15 residues. CDR3 in amino acids: CASSPFAGEADTQYF. The CDR3 DNA sequence: TGTGCCAGCAGCCCGTTCGCGGGAGAGGCAGATACGCAGTATTTT.

V gene TRBV4-3 combines with J gene TRBJ2-1; 7 nucleotides match TRBD1. From germline, CDR1 is LGHNA and CDR2 YSLEER. This CDR3 comprises 16 residues. The V and J ends lost 0 bases and 0 bases, in that order; junction bases with no gene match: 2. The CDR3 loop reads CASSQEGQSSYNEQFF. The CDR3 DNA reads as TGCGCCAGCAGCCAAGAGGGACAGAGCTCCTACAATGAGCAGTTCTTC.

This chain links TRBV19 with TRBJ2-3; D perhaps matches TRBD2 (5 bases). V shed 7 bases and J shed 2 bases, with 22 bases lying between them. The CDR3 extends over 17 amino acids. Germline V gives CDR1 LNHDA, CDR2 SQIVND (reference sequence). This CDR3 reads CASNPTRRGWDTDTQYF. DNA of the CDR3: TGTGCCAGTAACCCAACTAGACGTGGGTGGGACACAGATACGCAGTATTTT.

The chain links TRBV2 to TRBJ1-4; D is undetermined. CDR1 and CDR2 (germline): SNHLY, FYNNEI. The V end was cut by 3 bases, the J end by 5 bases, with 13 bases between. The CDR3 is 15 residues long. CDR3 in amino acids: CASSEKSPRNEKLFF. CDR3 sequence (DNA): TGTGCCAGCAGTGAGAAGTCCCCGCGGAATGAAAAACTGTTTTTT. Together with reference TRBV2 and TRBJ1-4, the CDR3 gives the full variable domain: EPEVTQTPSHQVTQMGQEVILRCVPISNHLYFYWYRQILGQKVEFLVSFYNNEISEKSEIFDDQFSVERPDGSNFTLKIRSTKLEDSAMYFCASSEKSPRNEKLFFGSGTQLSVL.

This clone was counted between two and nine times. This chain links TRBV7-9 with TRBJ2-5; 11 positions match TRBD2. The germline V gene has CDR1 SEHNR and CDR2 FQNEAQ (reference sequence). With 1 base clipped from V and 4 bases from J, the junction kept 5 bases outside the gene matches. This CDR3 region has 16 residues. The CDR3 coding sequence is TGTGCCAGCAGCTTAGATACTAGCGGGAGCAGAGAGACCCAGTACTTC. Amino acids: CASSLDTSGSRETQYF.

J is TRBJ1-1 and V is TRBV11-3; possibly TRBD1 for D (5 bases). CDR1 and CDR2 from the germline V gene are SGHNT and YENEEA. Trimming shortened V by 1 base and J by 1 base, and 16 bases separated the two germline ends. This CDR3 spans 17 amino acids. The CDR3 region is CASSLVDKGDGNTEAFF. The CDR3 coding sequence is TGTGCCAGCAGCTTAGTCGATAAAGGGGATGGGAACACTGAAGCTTTCTTT.

This clone was recorded only once. This chain joins TRBV18 and TRBJ1-2, with D possibly TRBD1 on 6 matching bases. Germline CDR1 and CDR2: KGHSH and LQKENI. The V end was cut by 6 bases, the J end by 1 base, with 18 bases between. The CDR3 is 16 residues long. Here the CDR3 DNA reads TGTGCCAGCTCTCGAACCGGACAGCGAGATAACTATGGCTACACCTTC. This gives the protein CASSRTGQRDNYGYTF.

J is TRBJ2-2 and V is TRBV7-9; D is possibly TRBD1 (6 bases). The V end lost 7 bases, the J end lost 0 bases, and 15 bases lay between the germline ends. The CDR3 sequence is 16 residues long. Germline CDR1 is SEHNR and CDR2 is FQNEAQ (reference sequence). CDR3 in amino acids: CASISGQRPNTGELFF. Here the CDR3 DNA reads TGTGCCAGCATCTCCGGACAGAGACCGAACACCGGGGAGCTGTTTTTT.

The chain has TRBV10-1 and TRBJ2-1, with TRBD2 matching 7 bases. The junction had 7 bases not matched to a gene; V was cut back by 3 bases and J by 5 bases. The germline CDR1 and CDR2 sequences are WNHNN and SYGVQD (reference sequence). The CDR3 length is 15 residues. CDR3 in amino acids: CASSEKLAKNNEQFF. CDR3 bases: TGCGCCAGCAGTGAAAAACTAGCGAAAAACAATGAGCAGTTCTTC.

This chain links TRBV6-1 with TRBJ2-2; tentatively, D is TRBD2 (5 bases). Trimming took off 10 bases at V and 7 bases at J, with 22 bases between the two ends. CDR1 and CDR2 from the germline V gene are MNHNS and SASEGT. The CDR3 is made up of 15 amino acids. The DNA of the CDR3 is TGTGCCACCACGACGGTAGGGAGCACGGGCGGGGAGCTGTTTTTT. Protein: CATTTVGSTGGELFF.

V usage is TRBV29-1 and J usage is TRBJ1-3, with a tentative D call TRBD1 (6 bases). The length of the CDR3 is 13 residues. The ends were cut back, 7 bases at V and 4 bases at J, with 14 bases in the middle. The V gene's germline CDR1 is SQVTM and CDR2 ANQGSEA. The CDR3 DNA is TGCAGCGCTCGAACAGGGAGCGGAAACACCATATATTTT. Its protein is CSARTGSGNTIYF. The full variable domain, its missing parts supplied by reference TRBV29-1 and TRBJ1-3, is SAVISQKPSRDICQRGTSLTIQCQVDSQVTMMFWYRQQPGQSLTLIATANQGSEATYESGFVIDKFPISRPNLTFSTLTVSNMSPEDSSIYLCSARTGSGNTIYFGEGSWLTVV.

The rearrangement joins TRBV5-8 to TRBJ2-2; 7 bases line up with TRBD1. Germline V gene data show CDR1 as SGHTS and CDR2 as YDEGEE. J gave up 2 bases and V 4 bases, and 14 bases lay outside the gene matches. CDR3 length: 18 amino acids. CDR3 sequence: CASSRSRGEGANTGELFF. CDR3 DNA sequence: TGTGCCAGCAGCAGGTCGAGGGGCGAGGGGGCAAACACCGGGGAGCTGTTTTTT.

V and J are TRBV4-3 and TRBJ2-1, with 13 bases that match TRBD2. The trim removed 4 bases at V and 3 bases at J, leaving 9 bases unmatched. Germline V gene sequence: CDR1 LGHNA, CDR2 YSLEER. The CDR3 runs 18 residues. The CDR3 nucleotides are TGCGCCAGCAGCCTGACCTGGACTAGCGGGAGCTACTACAATGAGCAGTTCTTC. This codes for CASSLTWTSGSYYNEQFF.

V and J are TRBV10-2 and TRBJ1-1; 9 bases are a match to TRBD1. This CDR3 is built from 14 residues. V trimming: 6 bases; J trimming: 3 bases; junction bases outside the gene matches: 5. Germline V CDR1 and CDR2: WSHSY, SAAADI. The chain's CDR3 is CASRGTGLDTEAFF. The CDR3 DNA is TGCGCCAGCAGGGGGACAGGGTTGGACACTGAAGCTTTCTTT.

The chain couples TRBV5-4 to TRBJ2-2, with 10 bases aligning to TRBD2. The CDR3 has 16 residues. V lost 3 bases, J lost 0 bases, and 2 bases stayed unmatched. Germline V lookup: CDR1 SGHNT, CDR2 YYREEE (reference sequence). CDR3 loop: CASSSAGGPNTGELFF. In DNA form, the CDR3 reads TGTGCCAGCAGCTCAGCGGGAGGGCCGAACACCGGGGAGCTGTTTTTT.

The sample holds one count of this clone. The chain employs TRBV5-4 and TRBJ2-1; TRBD1 is a possible D gene (6 bases). V was trimmed by 7 bases and J by 15 bases, leaving 23 bases between them. The CDR3 spans 13 residues. Germline V gene sequence: CDR1 SGHNT, CDR2 YYREEE (reference sequence). CDR3 region: CASAPKPGPRGFF. As DNA, the CDR3 is TGTGCCAGCGCGCCCAAACCGGGCCCCAGGGGGTTCTTC.

The chain carries TRBV11-2 and TRBJ2-3, with D possibly matching TRBD2 (5 bases). Germline assignment: CDR1 SGHAT and CDR2 FQNNGV. This CDR3 comprises 14 residues. V shed 3 bases and J shed 3 bases, with 10 bases lying between them. The CDR3 is CASSFLPGTDTQYF. The CDR3 coding sequence is TGTGCCAGCAGCTTCTTGCCGGGAACAGATACGCAGTATTTT.

V usage is TRBV10-1 and J usage is TRBJ2-3; TRBD2 matches 9 bases. Per germline, CDR1 WNHNN and CDR2 SYGVQD (reference sequence). The V and J ends lost 2 bases and 8 bases, in that order; junction bases with no gene match: 11. This CDR3 spans 16 amino acids. CDR3 residues: CASSEVSASGKVTQYF. The CDR3 DNA follows: TGCGCCAGCAGTGAGGTCTCGGCTAGCGGGAAGGTTACGCAGTATTTT.